These 28 T cell receptor beta chains originate from one sample sequenced in a study of shared clonotypes between healthy human individuals. Naive-designated CD8 cells lacked CD45RO, were positively enriched for CCR7, and omitted terminally differentiated effector memory CD45RA+ cells. The data were produced by immunoSEQ multiplex PCR, yet TCRdb's version contains in-frame clones alone and is incomplete. Altogether about 2.1 million clones are present, about 94% being singletons, with the ten largest covering roughly 1.7%. The sample comprised naive CD8+ T cells from PBMCs. The receptor set was obtained from a man aged 18 to 29 in good health. Some clones in this sample may be carry-over from other donors' samples.

This chain links TRBV2 with TRBJ1-3; D might be TRBD1 (5 bases). The CDR3 consists of 11 residues. Germline V gene lookup returns CDR1 SNHLY and CDR2 FYNNEI. The CDR3 bases are TGTGTCGGCAGGGAAGGAAACACCATATATTTT. Amino acid sequence: CVGREGNTIYF.

The V call is TRBV7-2, the J call TRBJ2-1; 10 nucleotides align to TRBD1. Germline lookup yields CDR1 SGHTA and CDR2 FQGNSA. V lost 0 bases, J lost 5 bases, and 16 bases stayed unmatched. The CDR3 runs 20 residues. The CDR3 bases are TGTGCCAGCAGCTTAGCTAGCGGTCGAAGACAGGGGGCGAGGGACAATGAGCAGTTCTTC. Protein sequence: CASSLASGRRQGARDNEQFF.

The gene calls are TRBV4-1 and TRBJ2-1, with D possibly TRBD2 on 7 matching bases. This CDR3 has 15 residues. The germline gives CDR1 MGHRA, CDR2 YSYEKL. V shed 1 base and J shed 10 bases, with 17 bases lying between them. The CDR3: CASSQVGGAAWEQFF. For the CDR3, the DNA is TGCGCCAGCAGCCAAGTTGGGGGGGCGGCTTGGGAGCAGTTCTTC.

The V call is TRBV9, the J call TRBJ2-1, with TRBD2 matching 15 bases. Germline CDR1 and CDR2: SGDLS and YYNGEE. V lost 4 bases and J lost 6; bases outside the gene matches: 5. The length of the CDR3 is 16 residues. CDR3 nucleotides: TGTGCCAGCAGCTTGGGACTAGCGGGAGGATTCAATGAGCAGTTCTTC. As protein: CASSLGLAGGFNEQFF.

The chain combines TRBV19 with TRBJ2-3; a weak D match, TRBD1 (5 bases). With 1 base removed from V and 1 base from J, the gap between germline ends came to 9 bases. The CDR3 runs 15 residues. Germline V lookup: CDR1 LNHDA, CDR2 SQIVND (reference sequence). The CDR3: CASSIVEQGTDTQYF. CDR3 nucleotide sequence: TGTGCCAGTAGTATAGTGGAACAGGGCACAGATACGCAGTATTTT.

As for this clone: The sample has other DNA sequences that encode this CDR3 too. The chain employs TRBV28 and TRBJ2-1; TRBD2 agrees at 12 bases. The CDR3 has 15 residues. Trimming took 3 bases from V and 3 from J; bases not matched to a gene: 0. Germline CDR1 and CDR2: MDHEN and SYDVKM. In nucleotides, the CDR3 is TGTGCCAGCAGTTTGACTAGCGGGAGCTACAATGAGCAGTTCTTC. It is translated as CASSLTSGSYNEQFF. Variable domain in full (rest from reference TRBV28 and TRBJ2-1): DVKVTQSSRYLVKRTGEKVFLECVQDMDHENMFWYRQDPGLGLRLIYFSYDVKMKEKGDIPEGYSVSREKKERFSLILESASTNQTSMYLCASSLTSGSYNEQFFGPGTRLTVL.

Turning to this clone: Within the sample, other DNA sequences also encode this same CDR3. The genes are TRBV9 and TRBJ2-7; no firm D call. Trimming stripped 0 bases from V and 1 base from J, with 8 bases between. There are 14 residues in the CDR3. Germline V gene lookup returns CDR1 SGDLS and CDR2 YYNGEE. The CDR3 region has the DNA TGTGCCAGCAGCGTAGGAGACACGTCCTACGAGCAGTACTTC. Protein sequence: CASSVGDTSYEQYF. The variable domain in full, completed from reference TRBV9 and TRBJ2-7, reads DSGVTQTPKHLITATGQRVTLRCSPRSGDLSVYWYQQSLDQGLQFLIQYYNGEERAKGNILERFSAQQFPDLHSELNLSSLELGDSALYFCASSVGDTSYEQYFGPGTRLTVT.

The chain is built from TRBV5-4 and TRBJ1-1; perhaps TRBD1 as D (5 bases). V dropped 2 bases and J dropped 6 bases, with 11 bases sitting between them. The germline gives CDR1 SGHNT, CDR2 YYREEE (reference sequence). The CDR3 runs to 13 residues. In DNA form, the CDR3 reads TGTGCCAGCAGCTTCACGGGGGGACCTGAAGCTTTCTTT. Translating it yields CASSFTGGPEAFF.

This rearrangement joins TRBV5-6 to TRBJ2-1; no reliable D call. The CDR3 totals 15 residues. CDR1 SGHDT and CDR2 YYEEEE come from the germline V gene. Trimming removed 2 bases at V and 4 bases at J, with 13 bases between. The CDR3 protein is CASSFSSGSYNEQFF. Here the CDR3 DNA reads TGTGCCAGCAGCTTTTCCTCCGGTTCGTACAATGAGCAGTTCTTC.

The chain couples TRBV28 to TRBJ2-5, with D perhaps matching TRBD1 (5 bases). With 1 base removed from V and 0 bases from J, the gap between germline ends came to 6 bases. There are 14 residues in the CDR3. CDR1 and CDR2 from the germline V gene are MDHEN and SYDVKM. The CDR3 bases are TGTGCCAGCAGTTTATCAGGGAACCAAGAGACCCAGTACTTC. Amino acids: CASSLSGNQETQYF.

V usage is TRBV4-3 and J usage is TRBJ1-5; D remains ambiguous. Between the trimmed V and J ends, which lost 1 base and 0 bases, there was a span of 7 bases. Germline CDR1 reads LGHNA; CDR2 reads YSLEER. The CDR3 has 15 residues. Here the CDR3 reads CASSQGWISNQPQHF. The CDR3 bases are TGCGCCAGCAGCCAAGGTTGGATTAGCAATCAGCCCCAGCATTTT.

Note on this clone: Other DNA sequences in this specimen translate into the identical CDR3. The chain uses TRBV29-1 and TRBJ2-1; 8 bases are a match to TRBD1. The V and J ends lost 7 bases and 6 bases, in that order; junction bases with no gene match: 2. CDR1 and CDR2 (germline): SQVTM, ANQGSEA. The CDR3 length is 11 residues. This chain's CDR3 is CSAQGANEQFF. The CDR3 DNA sequence: TGCAGCGCCCAGGGGGCCAATGAGCAGTTCTTC.

The chain employs TRBV27 and TRBJ2-7; D gene unclear. The CDR3 is 13 amino acids. Trimming took 0 bases from V and 7 from J, leaving 10 bases between them. Germline assignment: CDR1 MNHEY and CDR2 SMNVEV (reference sequence). The CDR3 DNA reads as TGTGCCAGCAGTTTATCTCTCTTGGGGGAGCAGTACTTC. Translation gives CASSLSLLGEQYF.

J is TRBJ1-1 and V is TRBV19; D might be TRBD1 (5 bases). V was pared by 7 bases and J by 4 bases, with 7 bases between. The CDR3 runs 11 residues. Germline V CDR1 and CDR2: LNHDA, SQIVND (reference sequence). The DNA of the CDR3 is TGTGCCAGTACCCAGGGCACTGAAGCTTTCTTT. Translated: CASTQGTEAFF.

The CDR3 DNA reads TGTGCCAGCAGCCAGTCCGCCCTACCTACCCACGAGCAGTACTTC. This codes for CASSQSALPTHEQYF. The chain combines TRBV14 with TRBJ2-7; D is ambiguous. Germline lookup yields CDR1 SGHDN and CDR2 FVKESK. This CDR3 contains 15 residues. Trimming left V 3 bases short and J 5 bases short, with 17 bases between.

CDR3 nucleotide sequence: TGCGCCAGCAGCCAAGCGGAGAGGGCTAACTATGGCTACACCTTC. This gives the protein CASSQAERANYGYTF. The chain combines TRBV4-1 with TRBJ1-2; D uncertain. CDR1 and CDR2 from the germline V gene are MGHRA and YSYEKL. The CDR3 sequence is 15 residues long. The germline V and J ends were trimmed by 1 base and 0 bases, with 9 bases remaining between them.

J is TRBJ2-1 and V is TRBV9; possibly TRBD2 for D (6 bases). V lost 0 bases and J 6 bases, leaving 16 bases between the germline ends. Germline V lookup: CDR1 SGDLS, CDR2 YYNGEE. The CDR3 covers 16 residues. The CDR3 DNA follows: TGTGCCAGCAGCGTAGTTCAGAGGGTAGCGGTCAATGAGCAGTTCTTC. This gives the protein CASSVVQRVAVNEQFF.

The genes are TRBV27 and TRBJ1-2; 8 bases align to TRBD1. Looked up from germline, CDR1 is MNHEY and CDR2 is SMNVEV (reference sequence). The CDR3 has 17 residues. The trim removed 4 bases at V and 0 bases at J, leaving 10 bases unmatched. CDR3 DNA sequence: TGTGCCAGCAGTTCCCAGGGGGCGCGGGCATCTAACTATGGCTACACCTTC. Amino acids: CASSSQGARASNYGYTF.

The chain recombines TRBV4-1 with TRBJ2-5; a possible D gene is TRBD2 (6 bases). V lost 0 bases and J lost 5, with 19 bases in between. Germline loops: CDR1 MGHRA, CDR2 YSYEKL. The CDR3 runs 17 residues. The CDR3 sequence: CASSQDIRGGFQETQYF. The CDR3, as DNA: TGCGCCAGCAGCCAAGATATTCGGGGAGGATTTCAGGAGACCCAGTACTTC.

The chain uses TRBV5-3 and TRBJ2-7; D uncertain. Being an ORF, TRBV5-3 has a function that is uncertain. V was trimmed by 0 bases and J by 3 bases, leaving 31 bases between them. The CDR3 has 21 residues. CDR3 nucleotide sequence: TGTGCCAGAAGCTTGGGATCGTTGGACCCCAACAAACCTCCCAACCTCTACGAGCAGTACTTC. It encodes CARSLGSLDPNKPPNLYEQYF.

This clone was observed once. Distinct nucleotide sequences in the sample also encode this CDR3. This chain links TRBV19 with TRBJ1-2; D remains ambiguous. V lost 4 bases to trimming and J lost 5 bases, with 11 bases between them. CDR1 LNHDA and CDR2 SQIVND come from the germline V gene (reference sequence). This CDR3 has 13 residues. The CDR3 sequence: CASSTRTGYGYTF. The CDR3 nucleotides read TGTGCCAGTAGTACCCGGACGGGTTATGGCTACACCTTC.

This rearrangement joins TRBV7-9 to TRBJ2-7, with a tentative D call TRBD1 (7 bases). Trimming pared 5 bases from V and 1 base from J, leaving 18 bases between. Per the germline V gene, CDR1 is SEHNR and CDR2 is FQNEAQ (reference sequence). This CDR3 is built from 16 residues. The CDR3 nucleotides read TGTGCCAGCAGCCCGATTCAGGGGGGTAAGTCCTACGAGCAGTACTTC. Translated, it gives CASSPIQGGKSYEQYF.

V usage is TRBV7-9 and J usage is TRBJ1-2; tentative D call: TRBD1 (6 bases). Trimming cost V 6 bases and J 8 bases, with 22 bases left between them. This CDR3 comprises 15 residues. In germline, CDR1 is SEHNR, CDR2 FQNEAQ (reference sequence). The CDR3 loop is CASSLYSEDRRGYTF. The CDR3 DNA is TGTGCCAGCAGTCTATATAGCGAAGACAGGAGGGGCTACACCTTC.

The J gene is TRBJ2-7, the V gene TRBV19; 13 positions match TRBD2. There are 15 residues in the CDR3. Germline CDR1 and CDR2: LNHDA and SQIVND (reference sequence). With V trimmed by 7 bases and J by 5 bases, 8 bases remained unmatched. The CDR3 sequence is CASNEGLAGPNEQYF. The CDR3 coding sequence is TGTGCCAGTAACGAGGGACTAGCGGGGCCTAACGAGCAGTACTTC. Together with reference TRBV19 and TRBJ2-7, the CDR3 gives the full variable domain: DGGITQSPKYLFRKEGQNVTLSCEQNLNHDAMYWYRQDPGQGLRLIYYSQIVNDFQKGDIAEGYSVSREKKESFPLTVTSAQKNPTAFYLCASNEGLAGPNEQYFGPGTRLTVT.

The chain uses TRBV7-9 and TRBJ1-3; D call uncertain. In germline, CDR1 is SEHNR, CDR2 FQNEAQ (reference sequence). With 7 bases removed from V and 2 bases from J, the gap between germline ends came to 15 bases. The CDR3 contains 15 residues. The CDR3 region is CASIPGISTGNTIYF. Written as DNA, the CDR3 is TGTGCCAGCATCCCCGGAATTAGCACTGGAAACACCATATATTTT. Complete variable domain (other parts from reference TRBV7-9 and TRBJ1-3): DTGVSQNPRHKITKRGQNVTFRCDPISEHNRLYWYRQTLGQGPEFLTYFQNEAQLEKSRLLSDRFSAERPKGSFSTLEIQRTEQGDSAMYLCASIPGISTGNTIYFGEGSWLTVV.

The chain joins TRBV6-5 to TRBJ2-3; D remains unclear. Germline CDR1 is MNHEY and CDR2 is SVGAGI. V was trimmed by 2 bases and J by 6 bases, leaving 6 bases between them. The CDR3 spans 12 residues. The CDR3 nucleotides are TGTGCCAGCAGTTACATGGGTGATACGCAGTATTTT. This codes for CASSYMGDTQYF.

This chain connects TRBV5-8 to TRBJ2-7, with TRBD1 matching 11 bases. The CDR3 length is 14 residues. Germline-derived CDR1 and CDR2 are SGHTS and YDEGEE. V was pared by 3 bases and J by 7 bases, with 6 bases of the junction left unmatched. CDR3 in amino acids: CASSWGQGGLEQYF. CDR3 nucleotides: TGTGCCAGCAGCTGGGGACAGGGGGGGCTTGAGCAGTACTTC.

A word on this clone: This sample includes further DNA sequences coding for the same CDR3. The genes are TRBV28 and TRBJ2-7; D is uncertain. The CDR3 is made up of 13 amino acids. Per the germline V gene, CDR1 is MDHEN and CDR2 is SYDVKM. V lost 2 bases to trimming and J lost 4 bases, with 9 bases between them. The CDR3 DNA is TGTGCCAGCAGTTTAGTATCTGGGTACGAGCAGTACTTC. Translating gives CASSLVSGYEQYF.